Listed below are T cell receptor beta chains from one sample, sequenced in a study of blood T cell repertoires in COVID-19. Only in-frame clones appear in the TCRdb table, and some are missing; sequencing was by immunoSEQ multiplex PCR. The data contain under 85,000 clones, 84% of them singletons. The sequencing input was peripheral blood. These receptor sequences come from a man aged 50 or older with COVID-19, enrolled during active disease. Each CDR3 is given with its conserved first and last residue. Each record gives: J gene, V gene, CDR3 protein.

TRBJ1-1	TRBV7-9	CASRGRQTKAFF
TRBJ2-1	TRBV6-5	CASSPRLSSYNEQFF
TRBJ2-7	TRBV12-5	CASGLFGGGEQYF
TRBJ1-4	TRBV2	CASSTNRGGDEKLFF
TRBJ1-5	TRBV6-5	CASLAAGAINQPQHF
TRBJ2-2	TRBV18	CASSPDSTGELFF
TRBJ1-6	TRBV6-5	CASSSDRVPHSPLHF
TRBJ1-5	TRBV19	CASSGTGGNQPQHF
TRBJ2-2	TRBV4-3	CASSYSNTGELFF
TRBJ1-1	TRBV2	CASRYRGNTEAFF
TRBJ1-3	TRBV3-1/TRBV3-2	CASSEMGQGATIYF
TRBJ2-7	TRBV13	CASGRASYEQYF
TRBJ2-3	TRBV5-1	CASSLPGGGGTDTQYF
TRBJ1-1	TRBV19	CASSKTRVGNTEAFF
TRBJ2-7	TRBV19	CASSLRGTGGLVAEQYF
TRBJ1-4	TRBV5-1	CASSLLTGWSEKLFF
TRBJ2-5	TRBV7-2	CASSLGQSQETQYF
TRBJ1-1	TRBV28	CASSLGGTGTMNTEAFF
TRBJ2-7	TRBV4-1	CASSLRDRGPYEQYF
TRBJ2-3	TRBV19	CASTQDRASGGTDTQYF
TRBJ2-7	TRBV5-1	CASSLATGFTYEQYF
TRBJ2-3	TRBV4-2	CASSQDGAGVTDTQYF
TRBJ2-7	TRBV6-5	CASSYSKVLGYEQYF
TRBJ2-2	TRBV4-2	CASSQAQRPNTGELFF
TRBJ1-5	TRBV7-3	CASSLSQGQPQHF
TRBJ1-3	TRBV5-1	CASSRGFGRGNTIYF
TRBJ2-7	TRBV5-5	CASSLDRGAPGGYF
TRBJ1-1	TRBV12-3/TRBV12-4	CASSRDRVAEAFF
TRBJ2-3	TRBV3-1/TRBV3-2	CASSQGLAGDTQYF
TRBJ2-5	TRBV6-5	CASSYGGGAQETQYF
TRBJ2-7	TRBV10-3	CAISDPTGNGYEQYF
TRBJ2-7	TRBV4-1	CASSQADPSGGYEQYF
TRBJ1-4	TRBV3-1/TRBV3-2	CASSQGGGYVEKLFF
TRBJ2-4	TRBV15	CATSRQGTGGAKNIQYF
TRBJ2-7	TRBV5-5	CASSQPGQGTYEQYF
TRBJ2-7	TRBV4-2	CASSQGSGGLSYEQYF
TRBJ2-1	TRBV25-1	CASSATDSSYNEQFF
TRBJ2-7	TRBV7-3	CASSNSSGVYEQYF
TRBJ2-5	TRBV12-3/TRBV12-4	CASRQGIWETQYF
TRBJ2-1	TRBV5-4	CASSPKGERRSYNEQFF
TRBJ1-5	TRBV30	CAWSGQGMSQPQHF
TRBJ2-7	TRBV7-8	CASSLVGASYEQYF
TRBJ2-5	TRBV2	CASKMVSGGGETQYF
TRBJ2-7	TRBV6-4	CASSANSGAVYEQYF
TRBJ1-1	TRBV11-2	CASSLPGNTEAFF
TRBJ2-1	TRBV5-1	CASSLGHGSYNEQFF
TRBJ1-1	TRBV5-6	CASSLLTGVLNTEAFF